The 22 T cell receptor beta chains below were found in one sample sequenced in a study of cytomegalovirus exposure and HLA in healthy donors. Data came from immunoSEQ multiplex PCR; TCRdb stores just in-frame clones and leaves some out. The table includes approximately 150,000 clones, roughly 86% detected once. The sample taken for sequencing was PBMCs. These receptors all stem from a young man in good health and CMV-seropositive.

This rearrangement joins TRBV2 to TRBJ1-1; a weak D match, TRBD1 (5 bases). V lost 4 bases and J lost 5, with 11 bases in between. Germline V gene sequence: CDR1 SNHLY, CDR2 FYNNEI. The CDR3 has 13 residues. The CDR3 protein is CASSGQGSTEAFF. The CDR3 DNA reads TGTGCCAGCAGTGGTCAGGGAAGTACTGAAGCTTTCTTT.

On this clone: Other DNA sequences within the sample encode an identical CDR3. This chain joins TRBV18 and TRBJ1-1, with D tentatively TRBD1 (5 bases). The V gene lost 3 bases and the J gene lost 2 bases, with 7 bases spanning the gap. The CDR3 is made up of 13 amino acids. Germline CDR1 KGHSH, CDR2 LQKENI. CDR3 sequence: CASSPQGNTEAFF. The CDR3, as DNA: TGTGCCAGCTCACCCCAGGGAAACACTGAAGCTTTCTTT.

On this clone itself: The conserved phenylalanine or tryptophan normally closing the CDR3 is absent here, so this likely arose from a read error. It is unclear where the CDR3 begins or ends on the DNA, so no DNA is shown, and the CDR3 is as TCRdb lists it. This chain's CDR3 is CASSSPSGIL. This sequence joins TRBV7-3 and TRBJ1-1. Inclusive of both ends, the CDR3 amounts to 10 amino acids. The germline gives CDR1 SGHTA, CDR2 FQGTGA.

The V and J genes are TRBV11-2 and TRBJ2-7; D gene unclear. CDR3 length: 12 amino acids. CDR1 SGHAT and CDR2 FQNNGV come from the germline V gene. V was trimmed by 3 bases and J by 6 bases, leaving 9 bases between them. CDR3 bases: TGTGCCAGCAGCTTTTCGCGGTCCGAGCAGTACTTC. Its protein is CASSFSRSEQYF.

As DNA, the CDR3 is TGTGCCAGCAGCAGAGGAGGAACATCTCATGGGGAGACCCAGTACTTC. As protein: CASSRGGTSHGETQYF. The J gene is TRBJ2-5, the V gene TRBV5-4, with D tentatively TRBD2 (5 bases). CDR3 size: 16 residues. The V end lost 4 bases, the J end lost 5 bases, and 21 bases lay between the germline ends. CDR1 is SGHNT, CDR2 YYREEE, per germline (reference sequence).

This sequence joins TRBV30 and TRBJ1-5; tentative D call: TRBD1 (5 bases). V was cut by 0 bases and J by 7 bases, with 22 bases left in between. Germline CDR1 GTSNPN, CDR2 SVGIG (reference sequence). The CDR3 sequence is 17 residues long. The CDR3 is CAWSVSGQGRGKQPQHF. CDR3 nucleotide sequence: TGTGCCTGGAGTGTAAGTGGTCAGGGTAGGGGAAAACAGCCCCAGCATTTT.

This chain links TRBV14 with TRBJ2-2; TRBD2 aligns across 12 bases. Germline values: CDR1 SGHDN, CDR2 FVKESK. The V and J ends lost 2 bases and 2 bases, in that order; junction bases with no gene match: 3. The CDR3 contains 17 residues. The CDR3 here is CASSQPGLAGNTGELFF. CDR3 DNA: TGTGCCAGCAGCCAACCGGGACTAGCGGGTAACACCGGGGAGCTGTTTTTT.

The CDR3 reads CASSQSTSGGQETQYF. CDR3 nucleotides: TGTGCCAGCAGCCAAAGCACTAGCGGGGGACAAGAGACCCAGTACTTC. The chain couples TRBV4-2 to TRBJ2-5, with 11 bases aligning to TRBD2. CDR1 LGHNA and CDR2 YNFKEQ come from the germline V gene. V lost 2 bases to trimming and J lost 2 bases; unmatched junction nucleotides: 4. The CDR3 sequence is 16 residues long.

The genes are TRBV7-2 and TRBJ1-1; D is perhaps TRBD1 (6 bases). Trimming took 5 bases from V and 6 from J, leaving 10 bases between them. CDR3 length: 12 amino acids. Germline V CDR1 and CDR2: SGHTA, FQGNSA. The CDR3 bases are TGTGCCAGCAGCCTCAGGGGCGCTGAAGCTTTCTTT. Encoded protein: CASSLRGAEAFF.

CDR3 sequence (DNA): TGTGCCAGCAGCCCCGGGACTAGCAGAGACACAGATACGCAGTATTTT. The encoded protein is CASSPGTSRDTDTQYF. The V call is TRBV7-7, the J call TRBJ2-3, with 9 nucleotides matching TRBD2. The CDR3 extends over 16 amino acids. Germline assignment: CDR1 SSHAT and CDR2 FNYEAQ (reference sequence). Germline trimming cut 5 bases from V and 2 bases from J; bases unmatched to any gene: 8.

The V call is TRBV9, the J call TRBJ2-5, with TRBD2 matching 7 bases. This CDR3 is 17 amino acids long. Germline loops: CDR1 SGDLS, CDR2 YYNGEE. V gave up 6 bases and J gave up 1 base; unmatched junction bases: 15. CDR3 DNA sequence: TGTGCCAGCACTCCCAGCGGGGTCATTCCGAGCCAAGAGACCCAGTACTTC. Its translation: CASTPSGVIPSQETQYF.

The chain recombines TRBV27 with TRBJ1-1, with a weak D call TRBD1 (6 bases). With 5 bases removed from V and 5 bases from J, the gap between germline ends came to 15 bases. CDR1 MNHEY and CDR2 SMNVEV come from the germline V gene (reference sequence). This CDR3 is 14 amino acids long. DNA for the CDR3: TGTGCCAGCAGTCTCCGCTGGACAGCGACTGAAGCTTTCTTT. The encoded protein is CASSLRWTATEAFF.

The CDR3, as DNA: TGTGCCAGCAGCCCGACGGGCAATGAGCAGTTCTTC. It codes for CASSPTGNEQFF. The chain carries TRBV5-6 and TRBJ2-1; D gene ambiguous. Trimming cost V 4 bases and J 6 bases, with 8 bases left between them. Germline CDR1 SGHDT, CDR2 YYEEEE. The CDR3 is made up of 12 amino acids.

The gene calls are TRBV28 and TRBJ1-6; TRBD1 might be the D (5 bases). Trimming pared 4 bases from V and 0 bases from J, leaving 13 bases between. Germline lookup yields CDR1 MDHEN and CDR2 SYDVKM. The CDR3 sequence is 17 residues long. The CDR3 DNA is TGTGCCAGCAGTTCCCCCCGGGGGAGCTCCTATAATTCACCCCTCCACTTT. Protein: CASSSPRGSSYNSPLHF.

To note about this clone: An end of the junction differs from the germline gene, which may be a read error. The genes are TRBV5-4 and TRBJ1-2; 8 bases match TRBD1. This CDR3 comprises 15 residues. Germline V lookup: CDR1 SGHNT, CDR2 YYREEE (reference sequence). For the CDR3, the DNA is TGTGCCAGCAGCCCCAAGGACAGGGTGAACTACGGCTACACCTTC. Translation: CASSPKDRVNYGYTF. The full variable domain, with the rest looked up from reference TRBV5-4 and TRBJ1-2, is ETGVTQSPTHLIKTRGQQVTLRCSSQSGHNTVSWYQQALGQGPQFIFQYYREEENGRGNFPPRFSGLQFPNYSSELNVNALELDDSALYLCASSPKDRVNYGYTFGSGTRLTVV.

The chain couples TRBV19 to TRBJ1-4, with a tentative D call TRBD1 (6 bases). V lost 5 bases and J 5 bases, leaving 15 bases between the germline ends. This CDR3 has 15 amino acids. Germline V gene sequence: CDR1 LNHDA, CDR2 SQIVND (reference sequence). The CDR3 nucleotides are TGTGCCAGTAGTTGGGGGCTCTGGACCAATGAAAAACTGTTTTTT. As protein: CASSWGLWTNEKLFF.

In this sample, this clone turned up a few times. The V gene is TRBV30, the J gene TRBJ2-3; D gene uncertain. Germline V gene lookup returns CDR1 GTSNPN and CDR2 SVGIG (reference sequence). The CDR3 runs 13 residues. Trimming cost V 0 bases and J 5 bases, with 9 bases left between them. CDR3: CAWSVPARDTQYF. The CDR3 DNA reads TGTGCCTGGAGTGTTCCCGCGCGAGATACGCAGTATTTT.

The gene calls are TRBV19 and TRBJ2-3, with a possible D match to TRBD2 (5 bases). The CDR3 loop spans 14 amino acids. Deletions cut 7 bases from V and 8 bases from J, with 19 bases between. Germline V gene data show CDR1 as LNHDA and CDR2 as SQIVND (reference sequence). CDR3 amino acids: CASKDQEAVGTQYF. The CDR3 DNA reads TGTGCCAGTAAGGATCAGGAGGCTGTCGGTACGCAGTATTTT.

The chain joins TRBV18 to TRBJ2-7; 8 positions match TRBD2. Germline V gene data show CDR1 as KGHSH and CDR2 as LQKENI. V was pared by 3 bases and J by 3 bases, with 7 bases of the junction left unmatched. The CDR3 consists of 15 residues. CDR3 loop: CASSPRASGYYEQYF. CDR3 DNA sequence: TGTGCCAGCTCACCCCGGGCTAGCGGGTACTACGAGCAGTACTTC. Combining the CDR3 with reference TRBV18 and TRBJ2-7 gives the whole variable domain NAGVMQNPRHLVRRRGQEARLRCSPMKGHSHVYWYRQLPEEGLKFMVYLQKENIIDESGMPKERFSAEFPKEGPSILRIQQVVRGDSAAYFCASSPRASGYYEQYFGPGTRLTVT.

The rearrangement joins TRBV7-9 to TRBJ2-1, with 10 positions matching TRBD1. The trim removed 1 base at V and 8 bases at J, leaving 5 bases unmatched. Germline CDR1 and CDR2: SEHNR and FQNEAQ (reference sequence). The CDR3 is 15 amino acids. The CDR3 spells CASSLVGGTGDEQFF. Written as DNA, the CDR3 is TGTGCCAGCAGCTTAGTCGGGGGGACAGGGGATGAGCAGTTCTTC.

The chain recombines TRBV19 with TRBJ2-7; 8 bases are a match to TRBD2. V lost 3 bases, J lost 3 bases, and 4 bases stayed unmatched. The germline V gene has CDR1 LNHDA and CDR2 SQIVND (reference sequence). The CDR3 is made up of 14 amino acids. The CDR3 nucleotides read TGTGCCAGTAGTATCCTCGCGGGAGGCTACGAGCAGTACTTC. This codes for CASSILAGGYEQYF.

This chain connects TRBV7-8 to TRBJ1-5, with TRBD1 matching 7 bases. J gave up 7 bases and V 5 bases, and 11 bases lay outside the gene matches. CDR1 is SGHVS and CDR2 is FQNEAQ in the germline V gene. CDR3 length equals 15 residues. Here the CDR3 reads CASSPSTGQYQPQHF. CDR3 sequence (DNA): TGTGCCAGCAGCCCATCGACAGGGCAATACCAGCCCCAGCATTTT. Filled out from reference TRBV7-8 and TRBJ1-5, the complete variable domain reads GAGVSQSPRYKVAKRGQDVALRCDPISGHVSLFWYQQALGQGPEFLTYFQNEAQLDKSGLPSDRFFAERPEGSVSTLKIQRTQQEDSAVYLCASSPSTGQYQPQHFGDGTRLSIL.